Listed below are T cell receptor beta chains from one sample, sequenced in a study of control samples from healthy donors and cancer patients. Libraries were prepared by immunoSEQ multiplex PCR; TCRdb keeps only in-frame clonotypes and omits some of them. The sample consists of 150,000 to 200,000 clones, roughly nine tenths of them appearing once. The source material was blood. Every receptor here comes from a woman younger than 45 in good health. Both conserved end residues are part of each CDR3. Each record gives: J gene, D gene, clone size, V gene, CDR3 protein, CDR3 DNA. A D gene is named only where the DNA matches it firmly. Size is stated for part of the rows, as once, few or many counts, or as a class when the clone is expanded.

>TRBJ2-3|TRBD1|-|TRBV2
CASSDEDRVNTQYF
TGTGCCAGCAGTGACGAGGACAGGGTCAATACGCAGTATTTT
>TRBJ1-2|-|-|TRBV30
CAWSKIGAGGYTF
TGTGCCTGGAGTAAGATAGGGGCGGGTGGCTACACCTTC
>TRBJ2-2|TRBD1|-|TRBV6-5
CASTRQGVGGELFF
TGTGCCAGCACCCGACAGGGGGTGGGCGGGGAGCTGTTTTTT
>TRBJ2-7|TRBD2|-|TRBV6-2/TRBV6-3
CASSGRAYEQYF
TGTGCCAGTAGCGGGAGGGCCTACGAGCAGTACTTC
>TRBJ2-1|TRBD2|-|TRBV27
CASSLSRREGHFF
TGTGCCAGCAGTTTATCGAGGCGGGAGGGCCATTTCTTC
>TRBJ2-3|-|-|TRBV24-1
CATSVGSTDTQYF
TGTGCCACCAGTGTCGGGAGTACAGATACGCAGTATTTT
>TRBJ1-3|-|-|TRBV28
CASSPHGQSSGNTIYF
TGTGCCAGCAGTCCCCATGGACAGTCCTCTGGAAACACCATATATTTT
>TRBJ1-5|TRBD1|-|TRBV28
CASIRTGASNQPQHF
TGTGCCAGCATCCGGACAGGGGCTAGCAATCAGCCCCAGCATTTT
>TRBJ2-2|-|-|TRBV9
CASSGDISNTGELFF
TGTGCCAGCAGCGGGGACATCTCGAACACCGGGGAGCTGTTTTTT
>TRBJ1-1|-|-|TRBV10-3
CAIRVGWNTEAFF
TGTGCCATCAGGGTGGGATGGAACACTGAAGCTTTCTTT
>TRBJ1-5|TRBD1|-|TRBV28
CASSSGQGLANQPQHF
TGTGCCAGCAGTTCGGGACAGGGGCTTGCAAATCAGCCCCAGCATTTT
>TRBJ2-2|-|-|TRBV19
CASSEQVNTGELFF
TGTGCCAGTAGTGAACAAGTGAACACCGGGGAGCTGTTTTTT
>TRBJ1-2|-|once|TRBV28
CASSFTANYGYTF
TGTGCCAGCAGTTTTACAGCTAACTATGGCTACACCTTC
>TRBJ2-7|TRBD2|-|TRBV28
CASSRPGLAYEQYF
TGTGCCAGCAGTCGCCCGGGACTAGCCTACGAGCAGTACTTC
>TRBJ1-4|TRBD1|-|TRBV15
CATSTRQGVGATNEKLFF
TGTGCCACCAGCACGAGACAGGGGGTAGGAGCAACTAATGAAAAACTGTTTTTT
>TRBJ2-7|-|-|TRBV19
CASSIGSGSYEQYF
TGTGCCAGTAGTATAGGGTCGGGAAGCTACGAGCAGTACTTC
>TRBJ1-5|-|-|TRBV19
CATRTFRYSNQPQHF
TGTGCCACTAGGACATTCCGGTATAGCAATCAGCCCCAGCATTTT
>TRBJ2-2|-|-|TRBV10-3
CAISRTANTGELFF
TGTGCCATCAGTCGGACAGCGAACACCGGGGAGCTGTTTTTT
>TRBJ2-2|-|-|TRBV5-6
CASSLGGPGELFF
TGTGCCAGCAGCTTGGGGGGACCCGGGGAGCTGTTTTTT
>TRBJ1-5|-|-|TRBV6-4
CASSDVPGDNQPQHF
TGTGCCAGCAGTGACGTACCAGGGGACAATCAGCCCCAGCATTTT
>TRBJ2-2|TRBD1|-|TRBV19
CASSIGPNRGTGELFF
TGTGCCAGTAGTATAGGACCAAACAGGGGGACCGGGGAGCTGTTTTTT
>TRBJ2-4|TRBD2|-|TRBV16
CASSLSGGQNIQYF
TGTGCCAGCAGCCTTAGCGGGGGGCAAAACATTCAGTACTTC
>TRBJ1-4|-|few|TRBV7-9
CASSLDEKLFF
TGTGCCAGCAGCTTAGACGAAAAACTGTTTTTT
>TRBJ2-5|-|medium-sized|TRBV25-1
CASSEQGRQETQYF
TGTGCCAGCAGTGAACAGGGGCGACAAGAGACCCAGTACTTC
>TRBJ2-7|-|-|TRBV7-8
CASSLVRDEQYF
TGTGCCAGCAGCTTAGTCAGGGACGAGCAGTACTTC
>TRBJ2-2|-|-|TRBV25-1
CASSEGPATGELFF
TGTGCCAGCAGTGAAGGTCCGGCCACCGGGGAGCTGTTTTTT
>TRBJ1-1|TRBD1|once|TRBV7-2
CASSFRQGAATEAFF
TGTGCCAGCAGCTTCCGACAGGGGGCGGCTACTGAAGCTTTCTTT
>TRBJ1-5|-|few|TRBV3-1/TRBV3-2
CASSQGQRYQPQHF
TGTGCCAGCAGCCAAGGTCAGCGGTATCAGCCCCAGCATTTT
>TRBJ2-2|TRBD2|once|TRBV11-3
CASRRTSGGTGELFF
TGTGCCAGCAGACGGACTAGCGGGGGGACCGGGGAGCTGTTTTTT